Listed below are T cell receptor beta chains from one sample, sequenced in a study of T cell repertoires in aging, cancer and after chemotherapy. In TCRdb, the multiplex PCR reads were re-called with MiXCR into one record per CDR3 protein. The table has more than 2,500 distinct CDR3 sequences, about 43% seen once. The material sequenced was blood. The receptors originated from a human donor with a blood cancer. Both conserved end residues are part of each CDR3. The order of the fields is V gene, J gene, CDR3 length, D gene, clone size, CDR3 protein, CDR3 DNA. A D gene is named only where the DNA matches it firmly. Only part of the rows carry a size: once, few, many, or a class if the clone is expanded.

TRBV5-4	TRBJ2-7	14	-	-	CASSTRDRFYEQYF	TGTGCCAGCAGCACCCGGGATCGATTCTACGAGCAGTACTTC
TRBV15	TRBJ2-5	15	TRBD2	-	CATSRDPSGRETQYF	TGTGCCACCAGCAGAGACCCAAGCGGGAGAGAGACCCAGTACTTC
TRBV6-5	TRBJ1-1	16	-	few	CASSYSNRIGGTEAFF	TGTGCCAGCAGTTACTCGAACAGAATAGGGGGTACTGAAGCTTTCTTT
TRBV30	TRBJ1-5	13	TRBD1	few	CAWDRGLGQPQHF	TGTGCCTGGGACAGGGGGCTAGGGCAGCCCCAGCATTTT
TRBV27	TRBJ2-2	15	-	-	CASSHAGENTGELFF	TGTGCCAGCAGCCATGCAGGGGAGAACACCGGGGAGCTGTTTTTT
TRBV6-5	TRBJ2-2	16	-	-	CASSEGFVGGPGELFF	TGTGCCAGCAGTGAAGGCTTCGTAGGAGGCCCCGGGGAGCTGTTTTTT
TRBV27	TRBJ2-1	15	TRBD1	-	CASSYRGSSYNEQFF	TGTGCCAGCAGTTACAGGGGTAGCTCCTACAATGAGCAGTTCTTC
TRBV7-2	TRBJ2-1	15	TRBD2	-	CASSPSGSSYNEQFF	TGTGCCAGCAGCCCAAGCGGGAGCTCCTACAATGAGCAGTTCTTC
TRBV29-1	TRBJ2-5	12	-	-	CSVPGYQETQYF	TGCAGCGTACCCGGGTACCAAGAGACCCAGTACTTC
TRBV12-3/TRBV12-4	TRBJ2-5	13	-	-	CASSQHGQKTQYF	TGTGCCAGCAGCCAACACGGCCAAAAGACCCAGTACTTC
TRBV6-1	TRBJ2-2	13	-	-	CASMGENTGELFF	TGTGCCAGCATGGGGGAGAACACCGGGGAGCTGTTTTTT
TRBV19	TRBJ2-7	14	-	-	CASSEPHRSEEQYF	TGTGCCAGTAGCGAGCCACACAGGAGCGAGGAGCAGTACTTC
TRBV12-3/TRBV12-4	TRBJ1-5	13	TRBD1	few	CASSLGDSQPQHF	TGTGCCAGCAGTTTAGGGGACAGTCAGCCCCAGCATTTT
TRBV4-3	TRBJ2-5	17	TRBD2	-	CASSHRQTSGGEGAQYF	TGCGCCAGCAGCCACCGACAGACTAGCGGAGGGGAAGGGGCCCAGTACTTC
TRBV12-3/TRBV12-4	TRBJ2-1	13	TRBD1	-	CASSLQGAGRFAF	TGTGCCAGCAGCCTTCAGGGGGCTGGGCGGTTCGCCTTC
TRBV6-6	TRBJ1-1	14	-	-	CASSYQTGRREAFF	TGTGCCAGCAGTTACCAGACGGGGAGAAGGGAAGCTTTCTTT
TRBV6-5	TRBJ1-2	16	TRBD1	-	CASSYVRTGGGYGYTF	TGTGCCAGCAGTTACGTTCGGACAGGGGGCGGCTATGGCTACACCTTC
TRBV7-2	TRBJ1-5	15	TRBD1	-	CASSSGQEVAQPQHF	TGTGCCAGCAGCTCGGGACAGGAGGTTGCTCAGCCCCAGCATTTT
TRBV15	TRBJ1-1	15	-	-	CATSSRGGAITEAFF	TGTGCCACCAGCAGTCGGGGGGGCGCCATAACTGAAGCTTTCTTT
TRBV6-5	TRBJ1-5	15	-	-	CARRLNSDSWQPQHF	TGTGCCAGAAGACTCAATTCGGACAGTTGGCAGCCCCAGCATTTT
TRBV14	TRBJ1-1	13	-	-	CASSRGGYTEAFF	TGTGCCAGCAGCCGGGGCGGGTACACTGAAGCTTTCTTT
TRBV6-5	TRBJ1-1	13	-	-	CASGSRGNTEAFF	TGTGCCAGCGGGTCTCGGGGGAACACTGAAGCTTTCTTT
TRBV19	TRBJ2-4	15	TRBD1	-	CASSFPDRGMNIQYF	TGTGCCAGTAGTTTTCCCGACAGGGGGATGAACATTCAGTACTTC
TRBV6-5	TRBJ1-5	15	-	-	CASSYSIRGNQPQHF	TGTGCCAGCAGTTACTCGATCAGGGGTAATCAGCCCCAGCATTTT
TRBV5-1	TRBJ2-1	13	-	once	CASSLDDSTEQFF	TGCGCCAGCAGCCTGGATGACTCTACTGAGCAGTTCTTC
TRBV7-9	TRBJ2-5	14	-	-	CASSFGLGGETQYF	TGTGCCAGCAGCTTCGGTCTCGGGGGAGAGACCCAGTACTTC
TRBV7-2	TRBJ1-2	13	TRBD1	large	CASSLQGIGGYTF	TGTGCCAGCAGCCTACAGGGGATCGGTGGCTACACCTTC
TRBV12-3/TRBV12-4	TRBJ2-7	15	-	-	CASSKTQGRGESQYF	TGTGCCAGCAGCAAGACCCAGGGACGAGGTGAGAGCCAGTACTTC
TRBV6-1	TRBJ2-2	17	TRBD2	few	CASSEIRLAGRTGELFF	TGTGCCAGCAGTGAAATCCGACTAGCGGGAAGAACCGGGGAGCTGTTTTTT
TRBV18	TRBJ2-1	12	-	few	CASQDLTRSIWF	TGTGCCAGCCAGGACTTGACCAGGAGCATTTGGTTC
TRBV30	TRBJ2-5	11	-	-	CAWSLRGTQYF	TGTGCCTGGAGTCTCAGGGGGACCCAGTACTTC
TRBV5-6	TRBJ1-1	16	TRBD1	large	CASSLFGQGGNTEAFF	TGTGCCAGCAGCTTGTTCGGACAGGGTGGGAACACTGAAGCTTTCTTT
TRBV6-5	TRBJ2-3	14	TRBD2	-	CASSEPLARDTQYF	TGTGCCAGCAGTGAGCCACTAGCGCGAGATACGCAGTATTTT
TRBV4-3	TRBJ2-3	14	-	-	CASSQGRSTDTQYF	TGCGCCAGCAGCCAAGGGCGGAGCACAGATACGCAGTATTTT
TRBV18	TRBJ2-7	14	-	-	CASSPRQVSYEQYF	TGTGCCAGCTCACCACGACAGGTTTCCTACGAGCAGTACTTC
TRBV5-6	TRBJ2-4	14	-	-	CASNPLGDKNIQYF	TGTGCCAGTAACCCACTAGGGGACAAAAACATTCAGTACTTC
TRBV7-2	TRBJ2-3	14	-	-	CASSLFPSTDTQYF	TGTGCCAGCAGCTTATTCCCTAGCACAGATACGCAGTATTTT
TRBV6-5	TRBJ1-1	14	-	few	CASSLGGLNTEAFF	TGTGCCAGCAGTTTAGGGGGGTTGAACACTGAAGCTTTCTTT
TRBV6-5	TRBJ1-6	14	-	few	CASSLQGGGTPLHF	TGTGCCAGCAGCCTACAGGGCGGCGGGACACCCCTCCACTTT
TRBV12-3/TRBV12-4	TRBJ2-5	12	-	-	CASADSGETQYF	TGTGCCAGCGCCGATTCCGGCGAGACCCAGTACTTC
TRBV19	TRBJ2-3	14	-	-	CASKVIVSADTQYF	TGTGCCAGTAAGGTGATAGTTAGCGCAGATACGCAGTATTTT
TRBV19	TRBJ1-2	15	-	few	CASSIGGRTSDGYTF	TGTGCCAGTAGTATAGGGGGCAGAACCTCTGATGGCTACACCTTC
TRBV27	TRBJ2-3	16	-	-	CASSLWGIGGTDTQYF	TGTGCCAGCAGTTTATGGGGGATCGGTGGCACAGATACGCAGTATTTT
TRBV6-5	TRBJ2-7	13	-	few	CASTTGWVGAQYF	TGTGCCAGCACGACCGGCTGGGTTGGCGCGCAGTACTTC